This T cell receptor beta chain originates from a study of blood T cell repertoires in COVID-19. Study as a whole: PBMCs, B-cell-depleted T cells, or T cells were the source of the cDNA or gDNA that made up the material.

In the source study's methods: Amplification of reference gene primers was used by the study to estimate nucleated cell counts. The protocol was immunoSEQ multiplex PCR, while the TCRdb copy is restricted to in-frame clones and leaves out a portion. The V and J calls and clone size are taken from that table; D and trimming were inferred from the DNA. The sample shows over 100,000 clones, around 83% of them seen only once. The CDR3 spans 12 residues. V shed 5 bases and J shed 10 bases, with 12 bases lying between them. Germline lookup yields CDR1 KGHSH and CDR2 LQKENI. This TCR was recovered from a man between 65 and 85 years old with acute or convalescent COVID-19. The source material was peripheral blood. V gene TRBV18 combines with J gene TRBJ2-1; possibly TRBD2 for D (5 bases). The CDR3 is CASSSQREEQFF. The DNA of the CDR3 is TGTGCCAGCTCATCGCAACGGGAAGAGCAGTTCTTC.